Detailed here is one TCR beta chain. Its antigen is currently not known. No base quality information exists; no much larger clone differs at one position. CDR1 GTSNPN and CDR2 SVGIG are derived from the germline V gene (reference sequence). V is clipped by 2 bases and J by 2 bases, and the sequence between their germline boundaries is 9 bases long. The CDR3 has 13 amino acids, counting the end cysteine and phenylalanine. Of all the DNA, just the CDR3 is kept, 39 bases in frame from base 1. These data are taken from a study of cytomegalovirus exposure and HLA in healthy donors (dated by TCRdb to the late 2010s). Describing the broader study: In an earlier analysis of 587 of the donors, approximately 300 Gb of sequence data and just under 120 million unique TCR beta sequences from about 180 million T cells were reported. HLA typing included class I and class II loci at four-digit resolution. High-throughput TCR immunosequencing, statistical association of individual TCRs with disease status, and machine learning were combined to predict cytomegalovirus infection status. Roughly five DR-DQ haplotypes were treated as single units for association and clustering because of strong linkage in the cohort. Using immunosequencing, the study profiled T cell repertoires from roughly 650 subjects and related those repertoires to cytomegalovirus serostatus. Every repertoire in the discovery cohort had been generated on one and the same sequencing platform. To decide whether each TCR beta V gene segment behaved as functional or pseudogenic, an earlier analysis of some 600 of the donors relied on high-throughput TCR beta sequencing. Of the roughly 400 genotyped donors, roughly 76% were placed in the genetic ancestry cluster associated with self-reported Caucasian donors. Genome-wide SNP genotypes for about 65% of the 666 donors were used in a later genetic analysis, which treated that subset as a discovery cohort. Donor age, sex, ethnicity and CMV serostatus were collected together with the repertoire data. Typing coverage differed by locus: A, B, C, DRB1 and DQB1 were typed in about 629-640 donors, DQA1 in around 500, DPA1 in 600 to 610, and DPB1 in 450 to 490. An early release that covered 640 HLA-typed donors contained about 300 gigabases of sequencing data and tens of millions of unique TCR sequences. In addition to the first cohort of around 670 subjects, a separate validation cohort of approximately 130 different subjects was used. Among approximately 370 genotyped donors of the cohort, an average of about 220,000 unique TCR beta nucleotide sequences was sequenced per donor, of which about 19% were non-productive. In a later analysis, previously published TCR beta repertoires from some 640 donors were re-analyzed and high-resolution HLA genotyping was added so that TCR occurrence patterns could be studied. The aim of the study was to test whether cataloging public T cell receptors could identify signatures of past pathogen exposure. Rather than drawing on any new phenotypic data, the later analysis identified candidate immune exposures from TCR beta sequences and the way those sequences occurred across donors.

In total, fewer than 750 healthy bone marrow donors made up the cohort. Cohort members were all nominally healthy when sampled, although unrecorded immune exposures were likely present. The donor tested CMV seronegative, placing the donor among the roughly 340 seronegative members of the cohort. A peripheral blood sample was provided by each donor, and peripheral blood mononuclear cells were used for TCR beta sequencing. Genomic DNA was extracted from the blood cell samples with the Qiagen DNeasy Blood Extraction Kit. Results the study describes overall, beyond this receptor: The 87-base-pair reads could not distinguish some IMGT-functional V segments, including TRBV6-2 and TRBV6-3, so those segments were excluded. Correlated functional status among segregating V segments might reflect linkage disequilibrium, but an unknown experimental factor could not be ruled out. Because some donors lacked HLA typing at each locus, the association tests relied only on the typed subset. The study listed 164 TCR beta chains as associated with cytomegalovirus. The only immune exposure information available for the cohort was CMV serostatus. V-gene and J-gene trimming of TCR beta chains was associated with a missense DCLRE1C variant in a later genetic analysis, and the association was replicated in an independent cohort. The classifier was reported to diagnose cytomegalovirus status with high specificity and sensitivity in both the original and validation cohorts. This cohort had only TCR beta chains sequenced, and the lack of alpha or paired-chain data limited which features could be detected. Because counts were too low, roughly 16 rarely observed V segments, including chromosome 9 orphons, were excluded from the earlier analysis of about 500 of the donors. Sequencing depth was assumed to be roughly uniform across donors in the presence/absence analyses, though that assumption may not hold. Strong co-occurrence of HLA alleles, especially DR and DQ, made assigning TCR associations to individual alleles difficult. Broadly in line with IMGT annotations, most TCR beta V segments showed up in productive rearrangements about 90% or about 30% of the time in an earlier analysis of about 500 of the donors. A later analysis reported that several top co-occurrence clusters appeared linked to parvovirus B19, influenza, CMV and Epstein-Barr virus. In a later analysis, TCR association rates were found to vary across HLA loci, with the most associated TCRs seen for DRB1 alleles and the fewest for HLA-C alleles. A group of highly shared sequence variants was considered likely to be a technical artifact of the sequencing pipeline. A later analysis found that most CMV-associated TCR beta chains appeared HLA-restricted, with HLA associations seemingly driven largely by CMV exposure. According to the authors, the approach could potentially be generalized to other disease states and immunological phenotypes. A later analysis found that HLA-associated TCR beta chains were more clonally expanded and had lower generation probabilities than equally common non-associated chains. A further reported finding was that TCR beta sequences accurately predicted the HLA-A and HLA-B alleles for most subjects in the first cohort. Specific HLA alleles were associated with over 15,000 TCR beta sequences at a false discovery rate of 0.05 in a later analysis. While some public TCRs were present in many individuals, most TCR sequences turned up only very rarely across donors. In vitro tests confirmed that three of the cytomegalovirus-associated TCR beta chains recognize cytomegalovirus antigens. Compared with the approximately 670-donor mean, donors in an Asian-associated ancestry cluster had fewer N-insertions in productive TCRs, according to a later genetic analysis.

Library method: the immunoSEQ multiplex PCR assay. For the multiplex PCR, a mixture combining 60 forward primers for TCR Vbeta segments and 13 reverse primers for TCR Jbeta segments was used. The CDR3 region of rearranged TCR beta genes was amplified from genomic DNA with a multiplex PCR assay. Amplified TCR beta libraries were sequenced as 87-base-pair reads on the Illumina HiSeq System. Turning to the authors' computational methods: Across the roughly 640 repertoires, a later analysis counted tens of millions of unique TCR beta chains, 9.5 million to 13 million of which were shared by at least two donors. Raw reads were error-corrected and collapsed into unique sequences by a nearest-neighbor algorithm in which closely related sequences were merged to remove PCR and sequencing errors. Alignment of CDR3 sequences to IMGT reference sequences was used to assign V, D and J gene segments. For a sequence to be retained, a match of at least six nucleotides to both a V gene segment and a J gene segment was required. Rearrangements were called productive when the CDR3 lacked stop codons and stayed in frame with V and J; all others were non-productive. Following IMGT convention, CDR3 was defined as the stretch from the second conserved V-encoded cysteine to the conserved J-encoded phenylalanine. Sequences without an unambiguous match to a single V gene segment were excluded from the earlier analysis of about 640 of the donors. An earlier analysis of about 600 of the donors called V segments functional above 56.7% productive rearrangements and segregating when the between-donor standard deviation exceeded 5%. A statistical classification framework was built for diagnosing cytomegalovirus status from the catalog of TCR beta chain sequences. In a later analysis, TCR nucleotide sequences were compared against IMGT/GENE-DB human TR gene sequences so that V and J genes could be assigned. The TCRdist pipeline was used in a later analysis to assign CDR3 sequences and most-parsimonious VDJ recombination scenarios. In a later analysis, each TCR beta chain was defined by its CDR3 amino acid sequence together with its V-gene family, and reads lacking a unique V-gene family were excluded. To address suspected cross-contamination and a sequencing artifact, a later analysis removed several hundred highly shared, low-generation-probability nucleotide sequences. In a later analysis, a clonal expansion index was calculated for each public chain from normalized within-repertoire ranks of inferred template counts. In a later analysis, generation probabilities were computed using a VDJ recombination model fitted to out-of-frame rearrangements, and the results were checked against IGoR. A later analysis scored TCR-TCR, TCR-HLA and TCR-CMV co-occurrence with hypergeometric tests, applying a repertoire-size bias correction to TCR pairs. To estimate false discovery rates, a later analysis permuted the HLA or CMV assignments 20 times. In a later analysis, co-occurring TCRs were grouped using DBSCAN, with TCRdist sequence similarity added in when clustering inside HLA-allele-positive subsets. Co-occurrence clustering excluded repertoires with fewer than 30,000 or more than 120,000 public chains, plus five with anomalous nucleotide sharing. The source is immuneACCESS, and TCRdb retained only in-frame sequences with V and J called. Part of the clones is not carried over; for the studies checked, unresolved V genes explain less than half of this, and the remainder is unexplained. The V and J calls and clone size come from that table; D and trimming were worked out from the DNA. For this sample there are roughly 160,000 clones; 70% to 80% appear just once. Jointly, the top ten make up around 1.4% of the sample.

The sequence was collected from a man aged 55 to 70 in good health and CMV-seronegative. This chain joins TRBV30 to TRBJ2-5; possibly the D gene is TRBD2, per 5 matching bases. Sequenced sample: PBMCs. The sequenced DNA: TGTGCCTGGAGTAAGGGCGGGCAAGAGACCCAGTACTTC. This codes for CAWSKGGQETQYF.